This TCR beta chain came from a study of T cells in Graves' hyperthyroidism and ophthalmopathy. Points from the study as a whole: Most thyroid clonotypes with frequency above 0.001 were detected in blood.

This clonotype came up a few times. What it binds is not known. A NOSPECS grade of at least 4, a Clinical Activity Score of at least 3 and duration under 3 months were recorded in ophthalmopathy patients. Reasons for excluding patients were uncontrolled infection, other autoimmune disease, pregnancy or lactation. The PBMCs were taken from 10 ml of fresh peripheral blood. Researchers amplified the TCR beta CDR3 regions from RNA transcripts. TCR CDR3 underwent first-round RT-PCR with the HTBI primer set. One entry per CDR3 protein, called by TCRdb with MiXCR from the multiplex PCR reads. The data contain hundreds of thousands of distinct CDR3 sequences, around 15% of them singletons. Germline V gene sequence: CDR1 SGHNT, CDR2 YYREEE (reference sequence). This CDR3 spans 13 amino acids. Trimming at V came to 3 bases and at J to 7 bases, leaving 6 bases not matched to a gene.

The chain carries TRBV5-4 and TRBJ1-1, with 7 nucleotides matching TRBD1. The sample was blood. This clonotype was obtained from a woman in her forties or fifties with Graves' ophthalmopathy. For the CDR3, the DNA is TGTGCCAGCAGCTCGACAGGGTTTAATGAAGCTTTCTTT. Translating it yields CASSSTGFNEAFF.